This TCR beta chain stems from a study of control samples from healthy donors and cancer patients. This clone was seen a single time. Measured with immunoSEQ multiplex PCR; TCRdb has only the in-frame clones, and not every one. Among 150,000 to 200,000 clones listed, over 85% were seen once. The CDR3 extends over 13 amino acids. V gave up 2 bases and J gave up 1 base, with 4 bases separating them. Germline-derived CDR1 and CDR2 are MRHNA and SNTAGT. The sequence was collected from a man under 40 in good health. The V gene is TRBV6-4, the J gene TRBJ2-3; the D is unclear. The sample taken for sequencing was blood. The CDR3 DNA reads TGTGCCAGCAGTGACCTCCGCACAGATACGCAGTATTTT. Translated: CASSDLRTDTQYF.